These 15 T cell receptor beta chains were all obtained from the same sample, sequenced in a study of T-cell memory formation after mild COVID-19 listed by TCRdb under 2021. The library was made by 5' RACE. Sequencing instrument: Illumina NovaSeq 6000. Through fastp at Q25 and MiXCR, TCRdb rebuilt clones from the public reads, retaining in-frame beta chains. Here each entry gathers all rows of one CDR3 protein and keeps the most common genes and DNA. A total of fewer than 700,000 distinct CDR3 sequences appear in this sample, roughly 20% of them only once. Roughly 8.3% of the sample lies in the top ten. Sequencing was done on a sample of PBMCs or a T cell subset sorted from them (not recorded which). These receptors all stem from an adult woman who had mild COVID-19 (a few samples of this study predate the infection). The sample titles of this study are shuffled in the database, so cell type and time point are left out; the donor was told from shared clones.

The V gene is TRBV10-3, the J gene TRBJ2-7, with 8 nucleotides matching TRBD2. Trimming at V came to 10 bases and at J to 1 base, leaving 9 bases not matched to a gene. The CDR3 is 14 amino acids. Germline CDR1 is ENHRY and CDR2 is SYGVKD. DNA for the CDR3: TGTGCCACAGCAGCGGGAGTAGGTTCCTACGAGCAGTACTTC. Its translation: CATAAGVGSYEQYF.

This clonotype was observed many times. CDR3 sequence: CSVGTGTYEQYF. DNA for the CDR3: TGCAGCGTTGGGACAGGGACCTACGAGCAGTACTTC. This chain links TRBV29-1 with TRBJ2-7; 8 bases are a match to TRBD1. From germline, CDR1 is SQVTM and CDR2 ANQGSEA. The CDR3 sequence is 12 residues long. Trimming at V came to 4 bases and at J to 2 bases, leaving 1 base not matched to a gene.

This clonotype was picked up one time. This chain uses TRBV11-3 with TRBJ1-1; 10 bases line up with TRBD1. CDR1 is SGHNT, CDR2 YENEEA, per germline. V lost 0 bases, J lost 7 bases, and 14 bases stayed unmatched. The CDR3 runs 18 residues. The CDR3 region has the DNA TGTGCCAGCAGCTTAGAGATCCGCATTGGGACAGGGGCTGGTGAAGCTTTCTTT. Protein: CASSLEIRIGTGAGEAFF.

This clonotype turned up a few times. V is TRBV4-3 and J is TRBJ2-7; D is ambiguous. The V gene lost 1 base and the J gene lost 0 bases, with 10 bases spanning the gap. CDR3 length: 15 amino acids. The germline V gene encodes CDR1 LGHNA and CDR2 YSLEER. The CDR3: CASSQGVTSSYEQYF. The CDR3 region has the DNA TGCGCCAGCAGCCAAGGTGTGACGAGCTCCTACGAGCAGTACTTC.

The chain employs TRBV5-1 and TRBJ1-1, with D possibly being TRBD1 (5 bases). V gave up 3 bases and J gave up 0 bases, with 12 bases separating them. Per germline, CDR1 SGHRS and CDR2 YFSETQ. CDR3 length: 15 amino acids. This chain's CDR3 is CASSYGRVMNTEAFF. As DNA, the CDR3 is TGCGCCAGCAGCTATGGCAGGGTGATGAACACTGAAGCTTTCTTT.

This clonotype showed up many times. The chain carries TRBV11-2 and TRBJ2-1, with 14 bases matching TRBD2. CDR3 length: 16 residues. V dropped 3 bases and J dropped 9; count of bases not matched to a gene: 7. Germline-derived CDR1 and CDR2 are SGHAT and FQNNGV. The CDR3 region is CASSLGLAGERSEQFF. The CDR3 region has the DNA TGTGCCAGCAGCTTGGGACTAGCGGGAGAACGGAGTGAGCAGTTCTTC.

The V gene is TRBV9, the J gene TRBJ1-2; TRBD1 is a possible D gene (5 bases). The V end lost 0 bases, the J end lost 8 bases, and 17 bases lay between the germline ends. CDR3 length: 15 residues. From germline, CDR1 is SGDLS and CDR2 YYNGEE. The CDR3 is CASSVGGDPSGGYTF. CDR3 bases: TGTGCCAGCAGCGTAGGGGGGGACCCTTCGGGAGGCTACACCTTC.

The CDR3, as DNA: TGCGCCAGCAGCCTATACGGGGATGAGCAGTTCTTC. Protein sequence: CASSLYGDEQFF. The rearrangement uses TRBV5-1 and TRBJ2-1; maybe TRBD2 (5 bases). The CDR3 is 12 amino acids. The V end was cut by 4 bases, the J end by 8 bases, with 10 bases between. CDR1 is SGHRS and CDR2 is YFSETQ in the germline V gene.

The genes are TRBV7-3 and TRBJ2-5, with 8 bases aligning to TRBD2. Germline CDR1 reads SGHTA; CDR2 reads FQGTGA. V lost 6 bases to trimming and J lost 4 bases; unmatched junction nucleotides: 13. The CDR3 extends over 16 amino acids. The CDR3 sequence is CASSPSGGPRGETQYF. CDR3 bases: TGTGCCAGCAGTCCTTCGGGGGGGCCGCGGGGAGAGACCCAGTACTTC.

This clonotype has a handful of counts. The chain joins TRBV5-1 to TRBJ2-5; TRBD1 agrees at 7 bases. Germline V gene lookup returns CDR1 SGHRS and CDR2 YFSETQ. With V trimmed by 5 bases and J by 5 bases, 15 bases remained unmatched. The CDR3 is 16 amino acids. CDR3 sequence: CASRADGQVGGETQYF. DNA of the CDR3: TGCGCCAGCAGGGCCGATGGACAGGTGGGCGGCGAGACCCAGTACTTC. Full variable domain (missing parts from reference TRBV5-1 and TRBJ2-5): KAGVTQTPRYLIKTRGQQVTLSCSPISGHRSVSWYQQTPGQGLQFLFEYFSETQRNKGNFPGRFSGRQFSNSRSEMNVSTLELGDSALYLCASRADGQVGGETQYFGPGTRLLVL.

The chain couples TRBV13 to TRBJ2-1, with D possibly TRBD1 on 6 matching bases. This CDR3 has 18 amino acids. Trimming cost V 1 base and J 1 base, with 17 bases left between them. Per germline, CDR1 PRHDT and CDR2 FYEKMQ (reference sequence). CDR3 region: CASSLATGPDFSYNEQFF. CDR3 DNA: TGTGCCAGCAGCTTAGCTACAGGGCCTGACTTTTCCTACAATGAGCAGTTCTTC.

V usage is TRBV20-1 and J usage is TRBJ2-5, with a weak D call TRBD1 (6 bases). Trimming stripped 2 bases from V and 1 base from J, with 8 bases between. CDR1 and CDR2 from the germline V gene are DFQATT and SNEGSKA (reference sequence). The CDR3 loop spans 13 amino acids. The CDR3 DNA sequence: TGCAGTGCTAGAAGAGGGGGCCAAGAGACCCAGTACTTC. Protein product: CSARRGGQETQYF.

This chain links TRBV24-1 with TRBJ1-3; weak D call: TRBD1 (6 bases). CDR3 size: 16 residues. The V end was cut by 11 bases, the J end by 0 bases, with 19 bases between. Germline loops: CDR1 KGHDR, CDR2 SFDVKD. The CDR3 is CARDGGRDRSGNTIYF. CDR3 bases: TGTGCCAGAGACGGGGGGCGCGATCGCTCTGGAAACACCATATATTTT.

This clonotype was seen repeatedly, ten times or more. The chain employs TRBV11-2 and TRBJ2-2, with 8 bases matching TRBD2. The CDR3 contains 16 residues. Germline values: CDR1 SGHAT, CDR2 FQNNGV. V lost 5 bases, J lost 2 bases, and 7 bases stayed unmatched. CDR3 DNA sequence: TGTGCCAGCAGCCCAAGCGGGGGCCTAAACACCGGGGAGCTGTTTTTT. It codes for CASSPSGGLNTGELFF.

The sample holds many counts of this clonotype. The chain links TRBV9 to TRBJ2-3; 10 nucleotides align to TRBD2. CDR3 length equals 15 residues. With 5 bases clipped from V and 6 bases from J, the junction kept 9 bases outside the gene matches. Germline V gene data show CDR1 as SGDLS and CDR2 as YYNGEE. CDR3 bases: TGTGCCAGCAGTGCCAGCGGGGGGGCTGATGATACGCAGTATTTT. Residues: CASSASGGADDTQYF.